This record covers a single T cell receptor beta chain. Germline assignment: CDR1 SGHRS and CDR2 YFSETQ. Trimming took off 0 bases at V and 2 bases at J, with 17 bases between the two ends. The CDR3 has 17 amino acids. Source study methods: Reference gene primers were amplified, and this amplification served to estimate nucleated cell counts. The assay was immunoSEQ multiplex PCR, and TCRdb's table has in-frame clones only and misses some. The V and J calls and clone size come from that table; D and trimming were worked out from the DNA. The table shows a few hundred thousand clones, with 80% to 85% occurring only once. The entry originates in a study of blood T cell repertoires in COVID-19. Looking at the study overall: Sites across the United States, Italy and Spain contributed samples from acute and convalescent COVID-19. The analysed material was cDNA or gDNA that came from T cells, B-cell-depleted T cells, or PBMCs.

Sequenced: peripheral blood. The TCR comes from a woman in her 40s who had recovered from COVID-19. The chain combines TRBV5-1 with TRBJ1-1, with D possibly being TRBD1 (5 bases). The chain's CDR3 is CASSLVGLTGGNTEAFF. The DNA for the CDR3 is TGCGCCAGCAGCTTGGTGGGACTCACCGGCGGAAACACTGAAGCTTTCTTT.